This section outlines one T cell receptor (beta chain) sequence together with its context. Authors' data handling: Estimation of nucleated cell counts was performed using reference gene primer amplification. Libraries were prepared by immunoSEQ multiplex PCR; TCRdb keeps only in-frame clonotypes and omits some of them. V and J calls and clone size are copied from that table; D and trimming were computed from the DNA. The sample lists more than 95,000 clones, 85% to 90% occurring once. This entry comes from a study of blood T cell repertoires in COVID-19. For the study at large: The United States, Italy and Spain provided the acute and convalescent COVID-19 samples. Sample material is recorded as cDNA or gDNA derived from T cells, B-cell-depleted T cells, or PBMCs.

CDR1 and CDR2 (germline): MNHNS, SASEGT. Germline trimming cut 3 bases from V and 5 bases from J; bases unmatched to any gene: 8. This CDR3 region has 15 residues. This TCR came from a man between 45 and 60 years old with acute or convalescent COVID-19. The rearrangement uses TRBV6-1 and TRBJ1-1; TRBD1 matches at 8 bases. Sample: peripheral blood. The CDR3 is CASSDQDRVGTEAFF. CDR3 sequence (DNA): TGTGCCAGCAGTGACCAGGACAGGGTCGGGACTGAAGCTTTCTTT.